This T cell receptor beta chain was sequenced for a study of naive and memory T cell subsets. Both TRBC1 and TRBC2 were covered by a beta constant-region primer of two equimolar oligonucleotides. Ligated cDNA was amplified by four rounds of PCR with nested alpha and beta constant-region primers and SP2. A 12-nucleotide UMI and the SP2 primer were added to the cDNA 3' end by oligonucleotide ligation. MiXCR was run by TCRdb on the UMI-ligation and nested PCR reads, yielding one entry per CDR3 protein. The sample comprises approximately 150,000 distinct CDR3 sequences, 22% of which are singletons, and about 0.11% rests with the top ten. Germline V gives CDR1 MDHEN, CDR2 SYDVKM. The trim removed 2 bases at V and 5 bases at J, leaving 14 bases unmatched. The CDR3 spans 18 residues. To note about this clonotype: Its antigen is as yet unknown.

Findings and limits, study-wide: From naive to CM, EM and EMRA, diversity decreased and Gini increased. Naive repertoires, especially CD8, held a few larger clonotypes, possibly memory cells re-expressing CD45RA.

The clonotype originates from a human donor in good health. Sequences were obtained from naive CD4+ T cells from blood. J is TRBJ2-5 and V is TRBV28; 10 nucleotides line up with TRBD2. DNA of the CDR3: TGTGCCAGCAGTTTAACCCCCCCTCTAGCGGGAGATACGGAGACCCAGTACTTC. Residues: CASSLTPPLAGDTETQYF.